The present entry profiles one T cell receptor (beta chain) with its context. The antigen remains undetermined. Other DNA sequences in this specimen translate into the identical CDR3. The CDR3 runs 12 residues. Looked up from germline, CDR1 is MDHEN and CDR2 is SYDVKM. Trimming stripped 2 bases from V and 1 base from J, with 2 bases between. These data come from a study of beta chain features in type 1 diabetes. Study as a whole: On cell yields, gender and age, patients and healthy donors were similar. Study conclusions and caveats: Researchers report that Type 1 diabetes patients had moderately but significantly shorter TCRB CDR3s across all four CD4+ subsets. The naive, central memory and Treg TCRB repertoires looked more alike in patients than they did in healthy donors.

Every isolated RNA sample was fully reverse transcribed, so sequencing captured expressed TCRB transcripts. Data came from immunoSEQ multiplex PCR; TCRdb stores just in-frame clones and leaves some out. The sample has 50,000 to 65,000 clones; under 50% are singletons. Sorting of CD4+ naive, central memory, regulatory and stem cell-like memory cells was performed via CD45RO/CCR7/CD25/CD127/CD95/CD27. The sample was Tregs from blood. The TCR originated in a man between 25 and 39 years old with type 1 diabetes. This sequence joins TRBV28 and TRBJ1-1; D remains ambiguous. The DNA of the CDR3 is TGTGCCAGCAGTTTACAGAACACTGAAGCTTTCTTT. The encoded protein is CASSLQNTEAFF.